The 32 T cell receptor beta chains below all came from one sample that was sequenced in a study of cytomegalovirus exposure and HLA in healthy donors. The PCR employed 60 Vbeta primers together with 13 Jbeta primers. Repertoires were generated with immunoSEQ multiplex PCR, while TCRdb's copy carries only in-frame clones and drops some. The repertoire holds 150,000 to 200,000 clones, with over 60% as singletons. The sequenced sample was PBMCs. The receptors stem from a woman in her thirties or forties in good health and CMV-seronegative.

The J gene is TRBJ2-7, the V gene TRBV27; D may be TRBD2 (6 bases). Germline values: CDR1 MNHEY, CDR2 SMNVEV (reference sequence). The CDR3 loop spans 14 amino acids. Between the trimmed V and J ends, which lost 10 bases and 2 bases, there was a span of 18 bases. CDR3 DNA: TGTGCCACCAAAAACCCGGGACTCCCCTACGAGCAGTACGTC. Protein product: CATKNPGLPYEQYV.

The sample holds a few counts of this clone. The rearrangement joins TRBV7-2 to TRBJ1-2, with TRBD1 identical over 7 bases. The J segment lost 4 bases and the V segment lost 4 bases, leaving 6 bases of the junction unmatched. Germline CDR1 and CDR2: SGHTA and FQGNSA. There are 14 residues in the CDR3. The CDR3 DNA is TGTGCCAGCAGCTCGTCAGGGGGTTCCTATGGCTACACCTTC. Encoded protein: CASSSSGGSYGYTF.

This chain joins TRBV5-6 and TRBJ2-7, with 8 bases fitting TRBD1. V lost 2 bases to trimming and J lost 1 base; unmatched junction nucleotides: 2. CDR3 length: 14 amino acids. Germline assignment: CDR1 SGHDT and CDR2 YYEEEE. This chain's CDR3 is CASSLRTGSYEQYF. In nucleotides, the CDR3 is TGTGCCAGCAGCTTACGGACAGGGTCCTACGAGCAGTACTTC.

The chain uses TRBV5-1 and TRBJ1-2; 7 bases line up with TRBD1. Looked up from germline, CDR1 is SGHRS and CDR2 is YFSETQ. The CDR3 has 14 amino acids. The ends lost 5 bases at V and 2 bases at J; junction bases unmatched: 6. The CDR3: CASRQGFLNYGYTF. Here the CDR3 DNA reads TGCGCCAGCAGACAGGGGTTTCTCAACTATGGCTACACCTTC.

This chain links TRBV28 with TRBJ2-5; the match to TRBD1 covers 10 bases. Germline V gene sequence: CDR1 MDHEN, CDR2 SYDVKM. Losses at the gene ends were 5 bases for V and 5 bases for J; bases not matched to a gene: 11. The length of the CDR3 is 16 residues. CDR3 sequence (DNA): TGTGCCAGCAGTGACACTGGACAGGGGGTCGGGGAGACCCAGTACTTC. This translates into CASSDTGQGVGETQYF. Full variable domain (outside the CDR3, taken from reference TRBV28 and TRBJ2-5): DVKVTQSSRYLVKRTGEKVFLECVQDMDHENMFWYRQDPGLGLRLIYFSYDVKMKEKGDIPEGYSVSREKKERFSLILESASTNQTSMYLCASSDTGQGVGETQYFGPGTRLLVL.

V usage is TRBV7-9 and J usage is TRBJ1-2; TRBD1 matches at 9 bases. The CDR3 runs 13 residues. The trim removed 5 bases at V and 8 bases at J, leaving 6 bases unmatched. The germline V gene encodes CDR1 SEHNR and CDR2 FQNEAQ (reference sequence). The DNA for the CDR3 is TGTGCCAGCAGCCCGGACAGGGGAGGCGGCTACACCTTC. This gives the protein CASSPDRGGGYTF. The full variable domain, rest sourced from reference TRBV7-9 and TRBJ1-2, is DTGVSQNPRHKITKRGQNVTFRCDPISEHNRLYWYRQTLGQGPEFLTYFQNEAQLEKSRLLSDRFSAERPKGSFSTLEIQRTEQGDSAMYLCASSPDRGGGYTFGSGTRLTVV.

This clone appeared a single time. The chain uses TRBV30 and TRBJ2-3; D not resolved. The CDR3 is 12 amino acids. V was pared by 3 bases and J by 0 bases, with 4 bases between. Germline CDR1 reads GTSNPN; CDR2 reads SVGIG (reference sequence). CDR3 sequence reads: CAWRESTDTQYF. For the CDR3, the DNA is TGTGCCTGGAGAGAGAGCACAGATACGCAGTATTTT.

This chain joins TRBV7-2 and TRBJ1-2; 10 bases are shared with TRBD1. The ends lost 5 bases at V and 2 bases at J; junction bases unmatched: 2. Germline assignment: CDR1 SGHTA and CDR2 FQGNSA. The CDR3 covers 14 residues. The CDR3 DNA sequence: TGTGCCAGCAGCAAGGACAGGGGGAACTATGGCTACACCTTC. Protein sequence: CASSKDRGNYGYTF. Using reference TRBV7-2 and TRBJ1-2 for the parts outside the CDR3, the full variable domain is GAGVSQSPSNKVTEKGKDVELRCDPISGHTALYWYRQSLGQGLEFLIYFQGNSAPDKSGLPSDRFSAERTGGSVSTLTIQRTQQEDSAVYLCASSKDRGNYGYTFGSGTRLTVV.

The chain links TRBV5-8 to TRBJ2-1; 7 bases map to TRBD1. CDR3 length: 17 residues. Germline V gene sequence: CDR1 SGHTS, CDR2 YDEGEE. V lost 4 bases to trimming and J lost 0 bases; unmatched junction nucleotides: 10. The CDR3 is CASSQTGSRSSYNEQFF. CDR3 in DNA: TGTGCCAGCAGCCAGACAGGGAGCCGAAGCTCCTACAATGAGCAGTTCTTC.

The chain links TRBV30 to TRBJ2-3; the match to TRBD2 covers 8 bases. V lost 3 bases and J lost 9; bases outside the gene matches: 11. The CDR3 spans 14 residues. CDR1 is GTSNPN and CDR2 is SVGIG in the germline V gene (reference sequence). The CDR3 DNA reads as TGTGCCTGGAGCACCGGGACTAGGGTTCACACGCAGTATTTT. It is translated as CAWSTGTRVHTQYF.

J is TRBJ2-3 and V is TRBV5-1, with a tentative D call TRBD1 (5 bases). CDR3 length: 17 residues. V gave up 0 bases and J gave up 0 bases, with 14 bases separating them. Germline V lookup: CDR1 SGHRS, CDR2 YFSETQ. The CDR3 spells CASSLARQTPSTDTQYF. The CDR3 DNA reads as TGCGCCAGCAGCTTGGCCCGACAGACACCTAGCACAGATACGCAGTATTTT.

This clone is a singleton in its sample. The chain recombines TRBV19 with TRBJ2-1; 7 positions match TRBD2. Per germline, CDR1 LNHDA and CDR2 SQIVND (reference sequence). V shed 5 bases and J 8 bases; nucleotides not matched to a gene: 9. The CDR3 consists of 14 residues. In nucleotides, the CDR3 is TGTGCCAGTAGTCCCATACTAGCGACCTATGAGCAGTTCTTC. Protein product: CASSPILATYEQFF.

The chain links TRBV4-3 to TRBJ2-7; the match to TRBD2 covers 8 bases. This CDR3 has 16 amino acids. The germline gives CDR1 LGHNA, CDR2 YSLEER. Trimming took 0 bases from V and 1 from J; bases not matched to a gene: 5. The CDR3, as DNA: TGCGCCAGCAGCCAAGACCTCGCTAGCGGGTCCTACGAGCAGTACTTC. It is translated as CASSQDLASGSYEQYF.

This chain links TRBV6-5 with TRBJ2-2, with D possibly matching TRBD2 (6 bases). CDR3 length: 14 residues. Per the germline V gene, CDR1 is MNHEY and CDR2 is SVGAGI. V was clipped by 0 bases and J by 6 bases, with 8 bases between them. CDR3 amino acids: CASSYSRDSGELFF. The DNA of the CDR3 is TGTGCCAGCAGTTACTCTAGGGACTCCGGGGAGCTGTTTTTT.

This clone occurred a few times. V gene TRBV29-1 combines with J gene TRBJ2-3, with 11 bases that match TRBD2. The CDR3 has 14 residues. The germline gives CDR1 SQVTM, CDR2 ANQGSEA. The trim removed 4 bases at V and 5 bases at J, leaving 5 bases unmatched. The CDR3 bases are TGCAGCGTTGGGGTTAGCGGGGGGGGAGATACGCAGTATTTT. It yields the protein CSVGVSGGGDTQYF.

V usage is TRBV6-5 and J usage is TRBJ2-3; weak D call: TRBD2 (5 bases). Trimming left V 6 bases short and J 0 bases short, with 16 bases between. Germline V gene sequence: CDR1 MNHEY, CDR2 SVGAGI. The CDR3 loop spans 16 amino acids. The CDR3 DNA reads as TGTGCCAGCAGCTACCAACCGACTATTAGCACAGATACGCAGTATTTT. Translated: CASSYQPTISTDTQYF.

This rearrangement joins TRBV5-6 to TRBJ2-7; maybe TRBD1 (6 bases). The CDR3 runs 15 residues. Trimming took 4 bases from V and 4 from J, leaving 18 bases between them. Germline CDR1 is SGHDT and CDR2 is YYEEEE. Here the CDR3 reads CASSPWVRDTYEQYF. CDR3 nucleotide sequence: TGTGCCAGCAGCCCCTGGGTCCGGGACACATACGAGCAGTACTTC. The full variable domain, in which reference TRBV5-6 and TRBJ2-7 provide the parts outside the CDR3, is DAGVTQSPTHLIKTRGQQVTLRCSPKSGHDTVSWYQQALGQGPQFIFQYYEEEERQRGNFPDRFSGHQFPNYSSELNVNALLLGDSALYLCASSPWVRDTYEQYFGPGTRLTVT.

The gene calls are TRBV13 and TRBJ1-1; TRBD1 might be the D (5 bases). The germline V gene has CDR1 PRHDT and CDR2 FYEKMQ (reference sequence). V gave up 5 bases and J gave up 4 bases, with 17 bases separating them. CDR3 size: 15 residues. CDR3 residues: CASSQSRGMSTEAFF. DNA for the CDR3: TGTGCCAGCAGCCAGTCCCGGGGGATGAGCACTGAAGCTTTCTTT.

The rearrangement uses TRBV5-6 and TRBJ2-7; D is perhaps TRBD2 (5 bases). Germline values: CDR1 SGHDT, CDR2 YYEEEE. The V end was cut by 1 base, the J end by 6 bases, with 8 bases between. CDR3 length equals 12 residues. The CDR3 here is CASSLIRGEQYF. The CDR3, as DNA: TGTGCCAGCAGCTTGATTCGGGGCGAGCAGTACTTC.

This sequence joins TRBV6-1 and TRBJ2-7; TRBD2 matches at 10 bases. Losses at the gene ends were 5 bases for V and 1 base for J; bases not matched to a gene: 5. CDR3 length equals 15 residues. Germline loops: CDR1 MNHNS, CDR2 SASEGT. CDR3 nucleotides: TGTGCCAGCAGTTTCACGACTAGCGGGTCCTACGAGCAGTACGTC. Its protein is CASSFTTSGSYEQYV.

The V call is TRBV30, the J call TRBJ1-5; D not resolved. With 2 bases removed from V and 2 bases from J, the gap between germline ends came to 7 bases. CDR1 is GTSNPN and CDR2 is SVGIG in the germline V gene (reference sequence). This CDR3 spans 13 amino acids. The CDR3 nucleotides are TGTGCCTGGAGTAAGAGTGGCAATCAGCCCCAGCATTTT. It codes for CAWSKSGNQPQHF.

This chain joins TRBV11-2 and TRBJ2-5; TRBD2 might be the D (6 bases). The V and J ends lost 4 bases and 3 bases respectively, with 9 bases between them. This CDR3 spans 13 amino acids. Germline loops: CDR1 SGHAT, CDR2 FQNNGV. CDR3 sequence: CASSSGGEETQYF. The CDR3 coding sequence is TGTGCCAGCAGCTCTGGCGGGGAAGAGACCCAGTACTTC.

This chain connects TRBV11-3 to TRBJ2-3; maybe TRBD2 (6 bases). The V gene's germline CDR1 is SGHNT and CDR2 YENEEA. V lost 4 bases and J 3 bases, leaving 17 bases between the germline ends. The CDR3 covers 16 residues. CDR3 nucleotides: TGTGCCAGCAGCTCACTTCTCCACGGGACTACAGATACGCAGTATTTT. It translates to CASSSLLHGTTDTQYF.

The chain recombines TRBV6-1 with TRBJ2-5, with 7 bases fitting TRBD2. CDR3 length: 12 amino acids. Germline trimming cut 3 bases from V and 12 bases from J; bases unmatched to any gene: 7. Germline V lookup: CDR1 MNHNS, CDR2 SASEGT. Here the CDR3 DNA reads TGTGCCAGCAGTGAGCGGGAGCTCATAAAGTACTTC. It is translated as CASSERELIKYF.

CDR3 loop: CASRAGTSGIATDTQYF. The CDR3 nucleotides are TGTGCCAGTAGAGCCGGGACTAGCGGGATAGCCACAGATACGCAGTATTTT. The V call is TRBV19, the J call TRBJ2-3; 13 nucleotides agree with TRBD2. The V gene's germline CDR1 is LNHDA and CDR2 SQIVND (reference sequence). The CDR3 has 17 residues. The trim removed 6 bases at V and 2 bases at J, leaving 8 bases unmatched.

The chain employs TRBV19 and TRBJ2-1, with 7 positions matching TRBD2. CDR3 size: 16 residues. Germline V lookup: CDR1 LNHDA, CDR2 SQIVND (reference sequence). Trimming at V came to 6 bases and at J to 10 bases, leaving 18 bases not matched to a gene. DNA for the CDR3: TGTGCCAGTAGCCAAAACCCGGCTAGCGGAATGAGGGAGCAGTTCTTC. Amino acids: CASSQNPASGMREQFF.

CDR3 in amino acids: CASSSSPTWTGAGGELFF. The CDR3, as DNA: TGTGCCAGCAGCTCCTCCCCTACGTGGACAGGGGCGGGCGGGGAGCTGTTTTTT. This chain uses TRBV11-3 with TRBJ2-2, with TRBD1 identical over 9 bases. V was clipped by 4 bases and J by 7 bases; unmatched bases: 16. The CDR3 length is 18 residues. Looked up from germline, CDR1 is SGHNT and CDR2 is YENEEA.

The V and J genes are TRBV9 and TRBJ2-1, with 8 bases fitting TRBD2. CDR3 length: 14 amino acids. The V and J ends lost 3 bases and 6 bases, in that order; junction bases with no gene match: 5. Germline V gene data show CDR1 as SGDLS and CDR2 as YYNGEE. For the CDR3, the DNA is TGTGCCAGCAGCGCGGGAGGGCAGGGCAATGAGCAGTTCTTC. Translating gives CASSAGGQGNEQFF.

This sequence joins TRBV5-4 and TRBJ2-5; D possibly corresponds to TRBD2 (5 bases). Trimming removed 4 bases at V and 7 bases at J, with 20 bases between. The CDR3 extends over 15 amino acids. Germline lookup yields CDR1 SGHNT and CDR2 YYREEE (reference sequence). The CDR3 loop reads CASSPGSGMTGTQYF. The CDR3 bases are TGTGCCAGCAGCCCCGGATCCGGGATGACTGGGACCCAGTACTTC.

V is TRBV7-3 and J is TRBJ1-1, with D possibly being TRBD1 (6 bases). Germline-derived CDR1 and CDR2 are SGHTA and FQGTGA. The CDR3 extends over 16 amino acids. Trimming took off 5 bases at V and 4 bases at J, with 20 bases between the two ends. This CDR3 reads CASSLGRGAVLTEAFF. DNA for the CDR3: TGTGCCAGCAGCCTGGGACGGGGGGCAGTTCTCACTGAAGCTTTCTTT.

V is TRBV5-1 and J is TRBJ1-1; D might be TRBD1 (6 bases). This CDR3 contains 15 residues. CDR1 SGHRS and CDR2 YFSETQ come from the germline V gene. V dropped 4 bases and J dropped 3 bases, with 16 bases sitting between them. CDR3 coding DNA: TGCGCCAGCAGCCTTCGGGGGGCTGGGGACACTGAAGCTTTCTTT. Translating gives CASSLRGAGDTEAFF.

The chain carries TRBV30 and TRBJ1-6; D unresolved. Trimming cost V 2 bases and J 7 bases, with 6 bases left between them. The germline V gene has CDR1 GTSNPN and CDR2 SVGIG (reference sequence). The CDR3 covers 12 residues. DNA for the CDR3: TGTGCCTGGAGTTTACAGAATTCACCCCTCCACTTT. Its translation: CAWSLQNSPLHF.